This T cell receptor beta chain emerged from a study of blood T cell repertoires in COVID-19. Generated by immunoSEQ multiplex PCR, the TCRdb table keeps only in-frame clones and is missing some. The data contain about 400,000 clones, roughly 88% of them singletons. Each participant's cohort was designated according to participant-reported clinical history. The length of the CDR3 is 15 residues. Germline CDR1 reads SGHAT; CDR2 reads FQNNGV. J lost 3 bases, V lost 5 bases, and 6 bases had no gene match. The sequenced material came from PBMCs or T cells enriched from blood (not recorded which). This TCR was recovered from a woman in her thirties or forties with acute COVID-19. The rearrangement uses TRBV11-2 and TRBJ1-5; 8 nucleotides match TRBD1. Here the CDR3 reads CASSLDRGYNQPQHF. Here the CDR3 DNA reads TGTGCCAGCAGCCTCGACAGGGGATACAATCAGCCCCAGCATTTT.